Shown below are 21 T cell receptor beta chains from a single sample sequenced in a study of cytomegalovirus exposure and HLA in healthy donors. The data were produced by immunoSEQ multiplex PCR, yet TCRdb's version contains in-frame clones alone and is incomplete. The sample lists some 150,000 clones, 89% seen once, with approximately 9.2% in the top ten. Sample: PBMCs. The source of these receptors is a woman under 30 in good health and CMV-seropositive.

The chain recombines TRBV19 with TRBJ1-5, with 9 bases fitting TRBD1. With V trimmed by 10 bases and J by 4 bases, 8 bases remained unmatched. The germline V gene has CDR1 LNHDA and CDR2 SQIVND (reference sequence). The CDR3 loop spans 14 amino acids. The CDR3 bases are TGTGCCACTACGGACAGGGGAGGAAATCAGCCCCAGCATTTT. Residues: CATTDRGGNQPQHF.

The J gene is TRBJ1-3, the V gene TRBV6-1; TRBD1 agrees at 8 bases. The CDR3 contains 13 residues. Germline V gives CDR1 MNHNS, CDR2 SASEGT. The trim removed 9 bases at V and 4 bases at J, leaving 5 bases unmatched. The CDR3 region has the DNA TGTGCCAGAGCGGACAGGGAGGGAAACACCATATATTTT. Protein sequence: CARADREGNTIYF.

The CDR3 region is CASRPRGRGSGNTIYF. Written as DNA, the CDR3 is TGTGCCAGCAGACCCCGAGGTCGGGGCTCTGGAAACACCATATATTTT. The chain links TRBV7-9 to TRBJ1-3; D uncertain. V lost 6 bases to trimming and J lost 0 bases, with 15 bases between them. The CDR3 has 16 amino acids. Looked up from germline, CDR1 is SEHNR and CDR2 is FQNEAQ (reference sequence).

This sequence joins TRBV5-5 and TRBJ2-5, with D maybe TRBD1 (6 bases). Germline-derived CDR1 and CDR2 are SGHKS and YYEKEE (reference sequence). The CDR3 length is 14 residues. Deletions cut 3 bases from V and 5 bases from J, with 14 bases between. CDR3 sequence reads: CASSWDTGSETQYF. The CDR3 bases are TGTGCCAGCAGCTGGGATACAGGGTCCGAGACCCAGTACTTC.

The chain couples TRBV28 to TRBJ1-5, with 7 bases matching TRBD1. J lost 2 bases, V lost 7 bases, and 8 bases had no gene match. This CDR3 has 15 amino acids. Germline values: CDR1 MDHEN, CDR2 SYDVKM. DNA of the CDR3: TGTGCCAGCACCATTAAACAGGGGCGCAATCAGCCCCAGCATTTT. Encoded protein: CASTIKQGRNQPQHF.

The J gene is TRBJ2-5, the V gene TRBV28; D is perhaps TRBD2 (6 bases). V was trimmed by 6 bases and J by 7 bases, leaving 6 bases between them. The length of the CDR3 is 10 residues. CDR1 MDHEN and CDR2 SYDVKM come from the germline V gene. The CDR3 loop is CASSGGTQYF. For the CDR3, the DNA is TGTGCCAGCAGCGGGGGGACCCAGTACTTC. Full variable domain (remainder filled in from reference TRBV28 and TRBJ2-5): DVKVTQSSRYLVKRTGEKVFLECVQDMDHENMFWYRQDPGLGLRLIYFSYDVKMKEKGDIPEGYSVSREKKERFSLILESASTNQTSMYLCASSGGTQYFGPGTRLLVL.

The rearrangement joins TRBV27 to TRBJ2-7; the D is unclear. CDR3 length: 15 residues. V lost 4 bases, J lost 4 bases, and 17 bases lay in between. Per the germline V gene, CDR1 is MNHEY and CDR2 is SMNVEV (reference sequence). CDR3 nucleotides: TGTGCCAGCAGTTCCCCCATCAGAAACCCGTACGAGCAGTACTTC. This gives the protein CASSSPIRNPYEQYF.

This chain links TRBV10-3 with TRBJ1-4; no clear D gene. CDR1 is ENHRY and CDR2 is SYGVKD in the germline V gene. V lost 2 bases to trimming and J lost 4 bases, with 14 bases between them. CDR3 size: 16 residues. This CDR3 is CAISEEGEGFNEKLFF. The CDR3 DNA reads TGTGCCATCAGTGAGGAGGGAGAAGGGTTTAATGAAAAACTGTTTTTT.

DNA for the CDR3: TGTGCCAGCACCCGACTAGCGGGGTACAATGAGCAGTTCTTC. Residues: CASTRLAGYNEQFF. The chain carries TRBV6-6 and TRBJ2-1; TRBD2 aligns across 11 bases. Germline CDR1 is MNHNY and CDR2 is SVGAGI (reference sequence). Trimming removed 7 bases from V and 4 bases from J; junction bases left unmatched: 3. This CDR3 contains 14 residues.

This rearrangement joins TRBV6-5 to TRBJ2-7; 8 bases map to TRBD2. CDR1 and CDR2 (germline): MNHEY, SVGAGI. V lost 2 bases to trimming and J lost 2 bases; unmatched junction nucleotides: 5. The CDR3 has 15 residues. The CDR3 sequence: CASSYREGGAYEQYF. The CDR3 DNA is TGTGCCAGCAGTTACCGGGAGGGGGGGGCCTACGAGCAGTACTTC.

The rearrangement links TRBV7-9 to TRBJ1-2, with a tentative D call TRBD1 (6 bases). CDR1 is SEHNR and CDR2 is FQNEAQ in the germline V gene (reference sequence). The V end lost 1 base, the J end lost 7 bases, and 16 bases lay between the germline ends. The CDR3 has 15 amino acids. CDR3 protein: CASSLVSSQGIGYTF. The CDR3 nucleotides read TGTGCCAGCAGCTTAGTTTCATCACAGGGAATTGGCTACACCTTC.

The chain is built from TRBV18 and TRBJ2-6; maybe TRBD2 (6 bases). The CDR3 loop spans 19 amino acids. Between the trimmed V and J ends, which lost 3 bases and 0 bases, there was a span of 18 bases. Germline V lookup: CDR1 KGHSH, CDR2 LQKENI. The CDR3 DNA is TGTGCCAGCTCACCTATCCAGGGCGGAGGGAACTCTGGGGCCAACGTCCTGACTTTC. Its translation: CASSPIQGGGNSGANVLTF.

This chain uses TRBV11-2 with TRBJ1-2; 12 bases are shared with TRBD1. The CDR3 is made up of 16 amino acids. CDR1 and CDR2 (germline): SGHAT, FQNNGV. V shed 4 bases and J 6 bases; nucleotides not matched to a gene: 9. Here the CDR3 DNA reads TGTGCCAGCAGCTCTGCCGGGACAGGGGGCTTGCATGGCTACACCTTC. Residues: CASSSAGTGGLHGYTF.

The chain carries TRBV29-1 and TRBJ1-2; the match to TRBD1 covers 7 bases. Germline V CDR1 and CDR2: SQVTM, ANQGSEA. The CDR3 covers 11 residues. The trim removed 8 bases at V and 2 bases at J, leaving 2 bases unmatched. CDR3: CSTGVNYGYTF. CDR3 DNA: TGCAGCACAGGGGTGAACTATGGCTACACCTTC.

The chain uses TRBV28 and TRBJ2-1, with TRBD2 matching 8 bases. The CDR3 spans 20 residues. Germline CDR1 MDHEN, CDR2 SYDVKM. Trimming removed 6 bases from V and 6 bases from J; junction bases left unmatched: 25. The CDR3 loop reads CASRPWSGSRSYHILNEQFF. CDR3 bases: TGTGCCAGCAGACCGTGGAGCGGGAGCAGATCGTATCACATTCTCAATGAGCAGTTCTTC.

This chain connects TRBV19 to TRBJ1-1; the D is unclear. V lost 3 bases and J lost 1, with 12 bases in between. CDR1 is LNHDA, CDR2 SQIVND, per germline (reference sequence). This CDR3 has 15 residues. CDR3 residues: CASSMSMGRNTEAFF. DNA of the CDR3: TGTGCCAGTAGTATGAGCATGGGGAGGAACACTGAAGCTTTCTTT.

This clone is a singleton in its sample. The V call is TRBV19, the J call TRBJ1-1, with D possibly TRBD1 on 6 matching bases. This CDR3 has 12 residues. Germline-derived CDR1 and CDR2 are LNHDA and SQIVND (reference sequence). Trimming pared 3 bases from V and 11 bases from J, leaving 13 bases between. As DNA, the CDR3 is TGTGCCAGTAGTATTGCGACAGGTGAGGCTTTCTTT. Translation: CASSIATGEAFF.

Here the CDR3 DNA reads TGTGCCTCCCAGGGTGGCAGTGCTGCTTCACCCCTCCACTTT. It specifies CASQGGSAASPLHF. V and J are TRBV7-9 and TRBJ1-6; a possible D gene is TRBD1 (5 bases). CDR1 is SEHNR, CDR2 FQNEAQ, per germline (reference sequence). Trimming took 11 bases from V and 9 from J, leaving 20 bases between them. The CDR3 is 14 amino acids. The full variable domain, rest sourced from reference TRBV7-9 and TRBJ1-6, is DTGVSQNPRHKITKRGQNVTFRCDPISEHNRLYWYRQTLGQGPEFLTYFQNEAQLEKSRLLSDRFSAERPKGSFSTLEIQRTEQGDSAMYLCASQGGSAASPLHFGNGTRLTVT.

CDR3 in amino acids: CASSLVTAGRASYEQYF. CDR3 DNA sequence: TGCGCCAGCAGCTTGGTAACCGCGGGCCGCGCCTCCTACGAGCAGTACTTC. This chain joins TRBV5-1 and TRBJ2-7, with a possible D match to TRBD2 (5 bases). The CDR3 consists of 17 residues. Germline CDR1 SGHRS, CDR2 YFSETQ. Trimming removed 0 bases at V and 0 bases at J, with 16 bases between.

The rearrangement links TRBV30 to TRBJ2-6, with 7 nucleotides matching TRBD1. Per the germline V gene, CDR1 is GTSNPN and CDR2 is SVGIG (reference sequence). V lost 4 bases and J lost 2; bases outside the gene matches: 2. CDR3 length: 14 amino acids. The CDR3 here is CAWNTGAGANVLTF. The CDR3 DNA is TGTGCCTGGAATACAGGGGCTGGGGCCAACGTCCTGACTTTC.

The gene calls are TRBV4-1 and TRBJ1-3; 7 nucleotides agree with TRBD1. The V and J ends lost 4 bases and 4 bases, in that order; junction bases with no gene match: 7. The CDR3 spans 15 residues. Germline V gene data show CDR1 as MGHRA and CDR2 as YSYEKL. CDR3 residues: CASSPTGARGNTIYF. For the CDR3, the DNA is TGCGCCAGCAGCCCTACAGGGGCTCGAGGAAACACCATATATTTT.